These 21 T cell receptor beta chains share one sample of origin, sequenced in a study of blood T cell repertoires in COVID-19. Produced via immunoSEQ multiplex PCR; TCRdb's table is partial and in-frame only. Of some 500,000 clones listed, over 75% were seen once; the top ten hold roughly 1.9%. The sequenced material came from PBMCs or T cells enriched from blood (not recorded which). Receptor source: a woman between 35 and 50 years old who had recovered from COVID-19.

The CDR3 DNA is TGTGCCAGCAGTCGATCCGGGACTTCCTACGAGCAGTACTTC. This gives the protein CASSRSGTSYEQYF. The chain recombines TRBV6-6 with TRBJ2-7; perhaps TRBD2 as D (6 bases). The CDR3 loop spans 14 amino acids. V dropped 5 bases and J dropped 1 base, with 12 bases sitting between them. Per the germline V gene, CDR1 is MNHNY and CDR2 is SVGAGI (reference sequence).

The chain joins TRBV7-9 to TRBJ2-7; 7 bases fit TRBD2. CDR3 size: 14 residues. V shed 5 bases and J 4 bases; nucleotides not matched to a gene: 8. Germline CDR1 is SEHNR and CDR2 is FQNEAQ (reference sequence). This CDR3 is CASSTEGRVYEQYF. The CDR3 DNA is TGTGCCAGCAGCACTGAGGGGAGGGTATACGAGCAGTACTTC.

The V gene is TRBV2, the J gene TRBJ2-1, with 11 bases aligning to TRBD2. The CDR3 spans 14 residues. The V segment lost 4 bases and the J segment 9 bases; nucleotides outside the gene matches: 5. Germline CDR1 and CDR2: SNHLY and FYNNEI. The CDR3 DNA reads as TGTGCCAGCAGTGGGGGTCTAGCGGGAGGTGAGCAGTTCTTC. It codes for CASSGGLAGGEQFF.

There are a few counts of this clone. This sequence joins TRBV20-1 and TRBJ2-4, with 8 bases that match TRBD2. The ends lost 3 bases at V and 4 bases at J; junction bases unmatched: 2. The CDR3 sequence is 13 residues long. Germline V gene data show CDR1 as DFQATT and CDR2 as SNEGSKA (reference sequence). Here the CDR3 DNA reads TGCAGTGCTAGTAGCGGGATTAAAAACATTCAGTACTTC. Its protein product is CSASSGIKNIQYF.

The V gene is TRBV4-1, the J gene TRBJ2-3; 9 bases map to TRBD1. Germline V gene data show CDR1 as MGHRA and CDR2 as YSYEKL. With V trimmed by 5 bases and J by 6 bases, 15 bases remained unmatched. This CDR3 has 17 amino acids. The CDR3 loop is CASSSLRTGGASDTQYF. DNA of the CDR3: TGCGCCAGCAGCTCCCTCCGAACAGGGGGCGCATCTGATACGCAGTATTTT.

The genes are TRBV4-1 and TRBJ2-1; D call uncertain. Trimming removed 4 bases from V and 0 bases from J, with 10 bases in between. CDR3 length equals 15 residues. Germline V gene lookup returns CDR1 MGHRA and CDR2 YSYEKL. The CDR3 here is CASSPVWSSYNEQFF. The CDR3, as DNA: TGCGCCAGCAGCCCTGTTTGGAGCTCCTACAATGAGCAGTTCTTC.

V usage is TRBV28 and J usage is TRBJ1-3, with a tentative D call TRBD1 (6 bases). Deletions cut 3 bases from V and 3 bases from J, with 12 bases between. CDR3 size: 15 residues. Germline V gene sequence: CDR1 MDHEN, CDR2 SYDVKM. The CDR3 sequence is CASSLVGGLGNTIYF. Here the CDR3 DNA reads TGTGCCAGCAGTTTGGTCGGGGGGCTTGGAAACACCATATATTTT. The variable domain in full, with the rest retrieved from reference TRBV28 and TRBJ1-3, is DVKVTQSSRYLVKRTGEKVFLECVQDMDHENMFWYRQDPGLGLRLIYFSYDVKMKEKGDIPEGYSVSREKKERFSLILESASTNQTSMYLCASSLVGGLGNTIYFGEGSWLTVV.

This chain connects TRBV10-3 to TRBJ1-1; D is perhaps TRBD1 (5 bases). Trimming took 0 bases from V and 10 from J, leaving 18 bases between them. Germline V gene sequence: CDR1 ENHRY, CDR2 SYGVKD. This CDR3 spans 15 amino acids. CDR3 sequence reads: CAISESSGTRVVAFF. As DNA, the CDR3 is TGTGCCATCAGTGAGTCGAGCGGGACGCGTGTCGTAGCTTTCTTT.

J is TRBJ2-7 and V is TRBV25-1, with 9 bases matching TRBD1. This CDR3 has 14 amino acids. The J segment lost 3 bases and the V segment lost 4 bases, leaving 4 bases of the junction unmatched. Germline CDR1 MGHDK, CDR2 SYGVNS. The CDR3, as DNA: TGTGCCAGCAGTGTGGGGACAGGGAGCTACGAGCAGTACTTC. The encoded protein is CASSVGTGSYEQYF.

The V call is TRBV6-2 or TRBV6-3, the J call TRBJ1-5, with 10 positions matching TRBD1. The germline V gene has CDR1 MNHEY and CDR2 SVGEGT. The junction had 10 bases not matched to a gene; V was cut back by 2 bases and J by 6 bases. The CDR3 extends over 17 amino acids. CDR3 DNA: TGTGCCAGCAGTTACAGGGGGGGACAGGGGCCCGTTCAGCCCCAGCATTTT. It translates to CASSYRGGQGPVQPQHF.

The gene calls are TRBV4-3 and TRBJ1-1; 7 positions match TRBD1. This CDR3 spans 15 amino acids. Losses at the gene ends were 4 bases for V and 3 bases for J; bases not matched to a gene: 8. Germline V gene data show CDR1 as LGHNA and CDR2 as YSLEER. In DNA, the CDR3 is TGCGCCAGCAGCCTGTCAGACAGGGTCTACACTGAAGCTTTCTTT. Translated: CASSLSDRVYTEAFF.

The J gene is TRBJ2-2, the V gene TRBV13; D gene unclear. The V and J ends lost 2 bases and 5 bases respectively, with 3 bases between them. Germline CDR1 is PRHDT and CDR2 is FYEKMQ (reference sequence). The CDR3 spans 12 residues. In DNA form, the CDR3 reads TGTGCCAGCAGCTTAACAACCGGGGAGCTGTTTTTT. This encodes CASSLTTGELFF.

The chain recombines TRBV19 with TRBJ2-5, with D perhaps matching TRBD1 (5 bases). There are 15 residues in the CDR3. The germline CDR1 and CDR2 sequences are LNHDA and SQIVND (reference sequence). V was shortened by 3 bases and J by 4 bases, with 15 bases between the two germline ends. In DNA form, the CDR3 reads TGTGCCAGTAGTATTTCGCTGGTAAGGGGAGAGACCCAGTACTTC. Amino acid sequence: CASSISLVRGETQYF.

The chain uses TRBV3-1 (or the pseudogene TRBV3-2) and TRBJ2-5, with D unresolved. The CDR3 sequence is 12 residues long. V dropped 4 bases and J dropped 2 bases, with 5 bases sitting between them. From germline, CDR1 is LGHDT and CDR2 YNNKEL (reference sequence). The CDR3 DNA reads TGTGCCAGCAGCCCCCGGCAAGAGACCCAGTACTTC. Amino acids: CASSPRQETQYF.

The rearrangement uses TRBV5-1 and TRBJ1-2; possible D gene TRBD1, 6 bases. Trimming took 0 bases from V and 4 from J, leaving 13 bases between them. Germline CDR1 is SGHRS and CDR2 is YFSETQ. This CDR3 has 15 amino acids. In DNA, the CDR3 is TGCGCCAGCAGCTTGGGAGAGACAGGCACCTATGGCTACACCTTC. Its protein product is CASSLGETGTYGYTF.

V gene TRBV4-2 combines with J gene TRBJ1-1, with no clear D. The CDR3 consists of 16 residues. The V end lost 4 bases, the J end lost 4 bases, and 19 bases lay between the germline ends. Germline V lookup: CDR1 LGHNA, CDR2 YNFKEQ. CDR3 loop: CASSRQTRETGTEAFF. As DNA, the CDR3 is TGTGCCAGCAGCCGCCAAACGAGGGAGACGGGCACTGAAGCTTTCTTT.

The V gene is TRBV3-1 (or the pseudogene TRBV3-2), the J gene TRBJ2-5, with 8 bases lining up with TRBD1. Germline V lookup: CDR1 LGHDT, CDR2 YNNKEL (reference sequence). This CDR3 contains 17 residues. Losses at the gene ends were 1 base for V and 2 bases for J; bases not matched to a gene: 9. Here the CDR3 DNA reads TGTGCCAGCAGCCAAGGAGCCGGACAGGGCCTTCAAGAGACCCAGTACTTC. As protein: CASSQGAGQGLQETQYF.

This sequence joins TRBV28 and TRBJ2-7; possible D gene TRBD1, 6 bases. V was trimmed by 5 bases and J by 1 base, leaving 18 bases between them. Per the germline V gene, CDR1 is MDHEN and CDR2 is SYDVKM. The CDR3 has 16 residues. CDR3: CASSTPSGAPSYEQYF. CDR3 DNA: TGTGCCAGCAGTACACCCTCAGGGGCCCCTTCCTACGAGCAGTACTTC.

This rearrangement joins TRBV4-3 to TRBJ2-1; maybe TRBD2 (6 bases). Trimming took off 0 bases at V and 2 bases at J, with 11 bases between the two ends. Germline V lookup: CDR1 LGHNA, CDR2 YSLEER. CDR3 size: 16 residues. In nucleotides, the CDR3 is TGCGCCAGCAGCCAAGATGGAGGGAGGCCCTACAATGAGCAGTTCTTC. The encoded protein is CASSQDGGRPYNEQFF.

This clone turned up a few times. The rearrangement joins TRBV14 to TRBJ1-1; no definite D call. This CDR3 is built from 15 residues. CDR1 SGHDN and CDR2 FVKESK come from the germline V gene. V was cut by 3 bases and J by 3 bases, with 14 bases left in between. CDR3 protein: CASSQGSPRDTEAFF. Written as DNA, the CDR3 is TGTGCCAGCAGCCAGGGCTCCCCGAGGGACACTGAAGCTTTCTTT.

The chain recombines TRBV10-3 with TRBJ1-3; D uncertain. V was cut by 6 bases and J by 2 bases, with 11 bases left in between. CDR3 length: 14 residues. Germline V gives CDR1 ENHRY, CDR2 SYGVKD. CDR3 residues: CAISPTETGNTIYF. The CDR3 DNA sequence: TGTGCCATCAGCCCGACTGAGACTGGAAACACCATATATTTT.